The clone carrying this TCR beta chain was picked up a small number of times. The antigen remains undetermined. This sample was included in a study of blood T cells in healthy people across ages. General study results and limits: Higher naive T cell percentage went strongly together with higher TCR beta diversity.

The authors ran a second PCR of about 6 to 12 cycles using a sample-barcoded 5' primer and a J-beta primer mix. TCRdb recomputed calls from the 5' RACE reads with MiXCR, one row per CDR3 protein. Among 730,000 or so distinct CDR3 sequences listed, about 42% were seen once. The CDR3 runs to 14 residues. CDR1 and CDR2 from the germline V gene are LGHNA and YSLEER. Deletions cut 6 bases from V and 4 bases from J, with 14 bases between. The material sequenced was blood. This sequence originates from a woman aged 60-70 years in good health. The chain carries TRBV4-3 and TRBJ2-3, with D perhaps matching TRBD2 (5 bases). CDR3 loop: CASSWTPGADTQYF. The CDR3 DNA reads as TGCGCCAGCAGTTGGACGCCCGGGGCAGATACGCAGTATTTT.